This T cell receptor (beta chain) stems from a study of blood T cell repertoires in COVID-19. Study summary: Acute and convalescent COVID-19 samples came from the United States, Italy and Spain. The cDNA or gDNA used as material had been derived from T cells, B-cell-depleted T cells, or PBMCs.

In the authors' methods: By means of reference gene primer amplification, nucleated cell counts were estimated. Some clones are missing from TCRdb's copy, which holds only in-frame ones; the method was immunoSEQ multiplex PCR. V, J and clone size are those of that table, while D and trimming were read from the DNA. There are under 500,000 clones in the sample; 80% to 90% occur only once, and about 1.1% lies in the top ten. Those who participated ranged in age from roughly 18 to 89 years and resided in about two dozen US areas. The sequenced sample was PBMCs or T cells enriched from blood (not recorded which). This receptor was identified in a man aged 25 to 40 who had recovered from COVID-19.

CDR3 sequence reads: CASREAGVSAGTQYF. Written as DNA, the CDR3 is TGTGCCAGCAGGGAGGCGGGAGTCTCCGCCGGTACGCAGTATTTT. The chain is built from TRBV2 and TRBJ2-3, with 7 bases matching TRBD2. J was trimmed by 8 bases and V by 6 bases; bases with no gene match: 14. Germline CDR1 and CDR2: SNHLY and FYNNEI. The CDR3 extends over 15 amino acids.